This T cell receptor (beta chain) appears in the sequencing data of a study of T-cell reconstitution after alpha-beta-depleted transplantation in children. Germline V gene lookup returns CDR1 SGHTA and CDR2 FQGNSA. The V and J ends lost 1 base and 4 bases, in that order; junction bases with no gene match: 2. CDR3 length: 14 residues. Unique molecular identifiers were built into the TCRbeta library. TCRdb reprocessed the PCR reads via MiXCR and lists one record per CDR3 protein. The sample shows roughly 670,000 distinct CDR3 sequences, around 13% of them seen only once. This clonotype originated in a girl aged 2 to 10 with congenital amegakaryocytic thrombocytopenia, due to receive a stem cell transplant. The source was PBMCs, collected before TCRalphabeta/CD19-depleted stem cell transplant. The J gene is TRBJ2-7, the V gene TRBV7-2; 9 bases are shared with TRBD2. The CDR3 loop reads CASSLGREGYEQYF. CDR3 nucleotides: TGTGCCAGCAGCTTAGGGCGGGAGGGGTACGAGCAGTACTTC.